This TCR beta chain was documented in a study of cytomegalovirus exposure and HLA in healthy donors. Across the whole study: Earlier work reported approximately 110 million unique TCR beta sequences from approximately 180 million T cells.

This clone came up once. The antigen is not known. 60 Vbeta and 13 Jbeta primers were used in PCR. Produced via immunoSEQ multiplex PCR; TCRdb's table is partial and in-frame only. The sample shows roughly 150,000 clones, over 70% of them seen only once. The study's findings and limits: It was reportedly the case that the classifier diagnosed cytomegalovirus status with high specificity and sensitivity. The study recorded 164 TCR beta chains that were cytomegalovirus-associated. In most subjects, TCR beta sequences reportedly gave accurate predictions of HLA-A and HLA-B alleles.

CDR3 length equals 13 residues. Per germline, CDR1 MGHDK and CDR2 SYGVNS. Trimming removed 3 bases at V and 5 bases at J, with 11 bases between. This TCR was sampled from a woman aged 40 to 50 in good health and CMV-seropositive. Sequencing was carried out using PBMCs. The chain joins TRBV25-1 to TRBJ2-7; weak D call: TRBD1 (7 bases). CDR3 nucleotides: TGTGCCAGCAGTGACAGGGGGGCACACGAGCAGTACTTC. Translated: CASSDRGAHEQYF.